This entry is about one T cell receptor (beta chain). Amplified TCR beta CDR3 regions derived from RNA transcripts. TCR CDR3 regions were first amplified by RT-PCR with HTBI primers. One entry per CDR3 protein, called by TCRdb with MiXCR from the multiplex PCR reads. The sample has approximately 260,000 distinct CDR3 sequences; roughly 15% are singletons. Germline V gene lookup returns CDR1 DFQATT and CDR2 SNEGSKA (reference sequence). The CDR3 totals 13 residues. The sample originates from a study of T cells in Graves' hyperthyroidism and ophthalmopathy. The chain combines TRBV20-1 with TRBJ2-3; tentatively, D is TRBD2 (5 bases). The receptor was derived from a woman between 50 and 59 years old with Graves' hyperthyroidism that later progressed to Graves' ophthalmopathy. The material sequenced was blood. The CDR3 reads CTPSDFSTDTQYF. CDR3 nucleotides: TGCACCCCTTCGGACTTTAGCACAGATACGCAGTATTTT.